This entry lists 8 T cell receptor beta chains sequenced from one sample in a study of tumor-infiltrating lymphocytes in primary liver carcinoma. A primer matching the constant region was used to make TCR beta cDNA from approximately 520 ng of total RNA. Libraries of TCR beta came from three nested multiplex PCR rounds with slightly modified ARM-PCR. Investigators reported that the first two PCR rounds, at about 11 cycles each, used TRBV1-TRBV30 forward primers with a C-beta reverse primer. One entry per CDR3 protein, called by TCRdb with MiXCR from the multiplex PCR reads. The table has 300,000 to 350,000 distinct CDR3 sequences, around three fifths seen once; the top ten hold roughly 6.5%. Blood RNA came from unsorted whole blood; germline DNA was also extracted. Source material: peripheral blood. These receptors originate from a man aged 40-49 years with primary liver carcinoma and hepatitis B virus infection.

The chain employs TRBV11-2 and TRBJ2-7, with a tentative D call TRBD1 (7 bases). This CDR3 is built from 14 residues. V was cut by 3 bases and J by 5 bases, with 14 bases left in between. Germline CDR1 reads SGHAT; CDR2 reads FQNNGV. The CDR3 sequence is CASSFRTGGDEQYF. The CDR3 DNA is TGTGCCAGCAGCTTCCGGACAGGAGGGGACGAGCAGTACTTC.

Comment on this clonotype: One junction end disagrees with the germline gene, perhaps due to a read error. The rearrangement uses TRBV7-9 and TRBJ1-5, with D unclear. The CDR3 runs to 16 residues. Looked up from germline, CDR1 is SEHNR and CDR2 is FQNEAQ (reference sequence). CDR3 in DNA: TGTGCCAGCAGCTTAGCCTCCGAGACAAGCAATCAGTCCCAGCATTTT. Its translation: CASSLASETSNQSQHF.

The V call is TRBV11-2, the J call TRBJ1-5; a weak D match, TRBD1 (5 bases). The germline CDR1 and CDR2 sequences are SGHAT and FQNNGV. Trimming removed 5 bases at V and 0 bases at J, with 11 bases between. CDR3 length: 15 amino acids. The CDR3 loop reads CASSRTGVSNQPQHF. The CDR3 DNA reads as TGTGCCAGCAGCCGTACAGGAGTTAGCAATCAGCCCCAGCATTTT. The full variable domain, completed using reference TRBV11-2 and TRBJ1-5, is EAGVAQSPRYKIIEKRQSVAFWCNPISGHATLYWYQQILGQGPKLLIQFQNNGVVDDSQLPKDRFSAERLKGVDSTLKIQPAKLEDSAVYLCASSRTGVSNQPQHFGDGTRLSIL.

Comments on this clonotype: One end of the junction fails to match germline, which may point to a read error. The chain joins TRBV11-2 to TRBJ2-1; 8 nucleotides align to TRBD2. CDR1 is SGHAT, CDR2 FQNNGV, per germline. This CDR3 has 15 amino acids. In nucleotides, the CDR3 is TGTGCCAACAGCTTTACTAGCGGAGCTTACAATGAGCAGTTATTC. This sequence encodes CANSFTSGAYNEQLF.

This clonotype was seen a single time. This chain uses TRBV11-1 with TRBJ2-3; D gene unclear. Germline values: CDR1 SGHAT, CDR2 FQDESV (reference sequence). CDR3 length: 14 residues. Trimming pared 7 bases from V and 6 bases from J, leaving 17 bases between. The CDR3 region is CASNFMGIDDTQYF. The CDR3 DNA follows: TGTGCCAGCAACTTCATGGGGATTGATGATACGCAGTATTTT.

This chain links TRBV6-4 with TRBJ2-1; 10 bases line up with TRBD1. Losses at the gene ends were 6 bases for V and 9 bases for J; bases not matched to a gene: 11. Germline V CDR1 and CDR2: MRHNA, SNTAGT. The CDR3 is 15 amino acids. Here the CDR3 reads CASSQQGQGQSEQFF. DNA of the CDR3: TGTGCCAGCAGCCAGCAGGGACAGGGGCAGAGTGAGCAGTTCTTC.

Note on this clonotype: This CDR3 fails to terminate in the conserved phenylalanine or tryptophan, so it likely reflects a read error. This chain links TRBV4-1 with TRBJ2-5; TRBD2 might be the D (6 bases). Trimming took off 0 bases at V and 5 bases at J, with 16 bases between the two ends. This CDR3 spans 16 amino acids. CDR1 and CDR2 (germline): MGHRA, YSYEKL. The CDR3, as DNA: TGCGCCAGCAGCCAAGACGCTACCGGGACTGGGGAGACCCAGTACCGC. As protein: CASSQDATGTGETQYR.

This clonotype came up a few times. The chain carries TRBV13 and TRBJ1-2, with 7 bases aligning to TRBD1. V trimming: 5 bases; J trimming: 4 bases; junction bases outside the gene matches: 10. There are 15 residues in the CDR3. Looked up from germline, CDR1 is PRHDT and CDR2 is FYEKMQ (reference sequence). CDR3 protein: CASSALLDRVYGYTF. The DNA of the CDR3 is TGTGCCAGCAGCGCCCTTCTAGACAGGGTCTATGGCTACACCTTC.